The present TCR beta chain was sequenced within a study of blood T cell repertoires in COVID-19. Study-level background: T cells, B-cell-depleted T cells, or PBMCs supplied cDNA or gDNA.

Repertoires were generated with immunoSEQ multiplex PCR, while TCRdb's copy carries only in-frame clones and drops some. This repertoire shows about 140,000 clones, roughly 88% found once; its top ten account for 1.5% to 2%. The sequence was obtained from a woman aged 45-65 years with acute or convalescent COVID-19. Sequencing was done on a sample of peripheral blood.

CDR3 amino acids: CASSRGGNTEAFF. CDR3 in DNA: TGTGCCAGCAGCCGAGGGGGGAACACTGAAGCTTTCTTT. The chain employs TRBV3-1 (or the pseudogene TRBV3-2) and TRBJ1-1, with D tentatively TRBD1 (6 bases). V dropped 4 bases and J dropped 1 base, with 7 bases sitting between them. Germline CDR1 reads LGHDT; CDR2 reads YNNKEL (reference sequence). This CDR3 comprises 13 residues.